This TCR beta chain originates from a study of Ad26.COV2.S vaccination and SARS-CoV-2 variants. Study overall: Intramuscularly, Ad26.COV2.S was given either once or twice, 56 days apart.

Study-level findings and limits: Breadth, reportedly substantial, characterized the spike-specific CD8+ and CD4+ T cell responses after vaccination. Spike-specific TCR breadth was greater in vaccine than placebo recipients.

Per germline, CDR1 SGHTA and CDR2 FQGNSA. The CDR3 runs to 18 residues. V shed 1 base and J 6 bases; nucleotides not matched to a gene: 12. Only a few counts were recorded for this clone. No antigen is known for it. Treatment: about 20 received Ad26.COV2.S at low or high dose, single or two shots; 5 received placebo; per-sample allocation not given. Following the first vaccine or placebo injection, samples were taken on day 63. Profiling relied on immunoSEQ multiplex PCR, and the TCRdb table lists in-frame clones only, not all of them. Of 400,000 to 500,000 clones in the sample, 85% to 90% were seen once.

This material consisted of peripheral blood, taken in a trial of Ad26.COV2.S vaccine versus placebo. This sequence originates from a person between 18 and 59 years old who received the Ad26.COV2.S COVID-19 vaccine or a placebo. The genes are TRBV7-2 and TRBJ1-2; 12 bases are a match to TRBD1. The CDR3 reads CASSLVSVGQGAIDGYTF. The CDR3 nucleotides are TGTGCCAGCAGCTTAGTGTCCGTGGGACAGGGGGCAATCGATGGCTACACCTTC.